These 15 T cell receptor beta chains were all obtained from the same sample, sequenced in a study of cytomegalovirus exposure and HLA in healthy donors. Profiling relied on immunoSEQ multiplex PCR, and the TCRdb table lists in-frame clones only, not all of them. Of some 160,000 clones listed, approximately 93% were seen once; the top ten hold approximately 0.7%. Source material: PBMCs. The receptors derive from a man aged 18-30 years in good health and CMV-seronegative.

This chain links TRBV4-3 with TRBJ2-1; 11 nucleotides line up with TRBD2. This CDR3 spans 17 amino acids. The germline V gene encodes CDR1 LGHNA and CDR2 YSLEER. The trim removed 4 bases at V and 6 bases at J, leaving 11 bases unmatched. The CDR3 spells CASSPSLRTSGSNEQFF. CDR3 DNA sequence: TGCGCCAGCAGCCCATCACTCCGCACTAGCGGGAGCAATGAGCAGTTCTTC.

The CDR3 DNA is TGTGCCAGCAGTCAACAGCCCCAGCATTTT. It is translated as CASSQQPQHF. The V and J genes are TRBV28 and TRBJ1-5; D is unclear. This CDR3 has 10 residues. The V gene lost 5 bases and the J gene lost 7 bases, with 3 bases spanning the gap. Germline CDR1 reads MDHEN; CDR2 reads SYDVKM. The complete variable domain, with remaining parts taken from reference TRBV28 and TRBJ1-5, reads DVKVTQSSRYLVKRTGEKVFLECVQDMDHENMFWYRQDPGLGLRLIYFSYDVKMKEKGDIPEGYSVSREKKERFSLILESASTNQTSMYLCASSQQPQHFGDGTRLSIL.

This clone has a single count. This chain uses TRBV6-5 with TRBJ2-3; D remains unclear. This CDR3 is 16 amino acids long. V gave up 0 bases and J gave up 7 bases, with 17 bases separating them. Germline values: CDR1 MNHEY, CDR2 SVGAGI. The CDR3 region is CASSYSSTPLQYTQYF. For the CDR3, the DNA is TGTGCCAGCAGTTACTCGAGCACCCCCTTACAGTATACGCAGTATTTT.

The CDR3 DNA reads as TGCGCCAGCAGCCCTGGCGGGACAGAGACCCAGTACTTC. Translated: CASSPGGTETQYF. The V and J genes are TRBV4-3 and TRBJ2-5; possibly TRBD2 for D (6 bases). The CDR3 spans 13 residues. CDR1 and CDR2 from the germline V gene are LGHNA and YSLEER. Trimming cost V 4 bases and J 4 bases, with 10 bases left between them.

The V gene is TRBV4-3, the J gene TRBJ2-2, with TRBD2 matching 12 bases. Germline CDR1 LGHNA, CDR2 YSLEER. The V and J ends lost 1 base and 3 bases, in that order; junction bases with no gene match: 6. The CDR3 loop spans 18 amino acids. CDR3 in amino acids: CASSQGTSGVGDTGELFF. CDR3 in DNA: TGCGCCAGCAGCCAAGGGACTAGCGGGGTCGGGGACACCGGGGAGCTGTTTTTT.

The rearrangement links TRBV10-3 to TRBJ1-2; no firm D call. V lost 0 bases and J 1 base, leaving 18 bases between the germline ends. CDR1 is ENHRY, CDR2 SYGVKD, per germline. This CDR3 has 18 residues. CDR3 sequence reads: CAISESIGQEGVNYGYTF. The DNA of the CDR3 is TGTGCCATCAGTGAGTCGATCGGTCAGGAGGGAGTTAACTATGGCTACACCTTC.

V and J are TRBV13 and TRBJ1-2; 7 bases agree with TRBD1. Germline lookup yields CDR1 PRHDT and CDR2 FYEKMQ (reference sequence). The V gene end was trimmed by 2 bases and the J gene end by 8 bases; junction bases not matched to a gene: 11. CDR3 length: 15 residues. Here the CDR3 DNA reads TGTGCCAGCAGCTTATTCAACTCCCCACAGGGGGGCTACACCTTC. Its translation is CASSLFNSPQGGYTF.

V usage is TRBV6-5 and J usage is TRBJ2-1; 8 bases are shared with TRBD2. This CDR3 comprises 15 residues. Germline V gives CDR1 MNHEY, CDR2 SVGAGI. Trimming at V came to 10 bases and at J to 7 bases, leaving 15 bases not matched to a gene. CDR3 DNA sequence: TGTGCCACCAGGAGGTCACGGGAGGGCCGGAATGAGCAGTTCTTC. Translating it yields CATRRSREGRNEQFF.

The chain recombines TRBV11-2 with TRBJ2-7; no clear D gene. This CDR3 contains 11 residues. The V end was cut by 7 bases, the J end by 6 bases, with 10 bases between. The germline gives CDR1 SGHAT, CDR2 FQNNGV. The CDR3 coding sequence is TGTGCCAGCACCCAAGGCGGCGAGCAGTACGTC. Its translation: CASTQGGEQYV.

This chain links TRBV6-1 with TRBJ2-7; no clear D gene. The CDR3 has 19 residues. CDR1 is MNHNS and CDR2 is SASEGT in the germline V gene. With 2 bases removed from V and 1 base from J, the gap between germline ends came to 24 bases. The CDR3 DNA is TGTGCCAGCAGTGAATCGCTGCCCCAAGACTGGCAAAAGTCCTACGAGCAGTACTTC. Translation: CASSESLPQDWQKSYEQYF.

The rearrangement joins TRBV6-4 to TRBJ2-1; 9 bases fit TRBD2. The germline gives CDR1 MRHNA, CDR2 SNTAGT. The junction had 6 bases not matched to a gene; V was cut back by 2 bases and J by 7 bases. This CDR3 comprises 15 residues. This chain's CDR3 is CASSDNAGGRNEQFF. CDR3 DNA sequence: TGTGCCAGCAGTGACAACGCGGGGGGGCGAAATGAGCAGTTCTTC.

The rearrangement uses TRBV27 and TRBJ2-1; 10 bases align to TRBD2. CDR3 size: 16 residues. Trimming cost V 5 bases and J 7 bases; bases outside gene matches: 11. Germline V gives CDR1 MNHEY, CDR2 SMNVEV (reference sequence). CDR3: CASSPQAGGPGNEQFF. Here the CDR3 DNA reads TGTGCCAGCAGTCCCCAAGCGGGGGGGCCGGGTAATGAGCAGTTCTTC.

The J gene is TRBJ1-1, the V gene TRBV7-9, with D perhaps TRBD1 (5 bases). Germline loops: CDR1 SEHNR, CDR2 FQNEAQ (reference sequence). This CDR3 region has 14 residues. Trimming stripped 7 bases from V and 11 bases from J, with 23 bases between. CDR3 sequence (DNA): TGTGCCAGCATTCCTTCCGGACCCCGGGGGTTGGCTTTCTTT. Protein product: CASIPSGPRGLAFF. Based on the CDR3 plus reference TRBV7-9 and TRBJ1-1, the full variable domain is DTGVSQNPRHKITKRGQNVTFRCDPISEHNRLYWYRQTLGQGPEFLTYFQNEAQLEKSRLLSDRFSAERPKGSFSTLEIQRTEQGDSAMYLCASIPSGPRGLAFFGQGTRLTVV.

The chain is built from TRBV7-9 and TRBJ2-3, with no clear D. The length of the CDR3 is 13 residues. CDR1 is SEHNR and CDR2 is FQNEAQ in the germline V gene (reference sequence). The ends were cut back, 9 bases at V and 0 bases at J, with 10 bases in the middle. CDR3 sequence reads: CASKAKSTDTQYF. The DNA of the CDR3 is TGTGCCAGTAAAGCGAAGAGCACAGATACGCAGTATTTT.

The chain links TRBV11-1 to TRBJ1-2; 7 bases match TRBD1. V lost 5 bases and J lost 6; bases outside the gene matches: 24. The CDR3 is 19 amino acids. Germline V gives CDR1 SGHAT, CDR2 FQDESV (reference sequence). CDR3 sequence reads: CASSPAMLKGAARFHGYTF. The CDR3 nucleotides are TGTGCCAGCAGCCCCGCTATGCTTAAGGGGGCGGCTCGCTTCCATGGCTACACCTTC.